These 5 T cell receptor beta chains share one sample of origin, sequenced in a study of molecular identifiers for immune sequencing clone quantification. In TCRdb, the PCR reads were re-called with MiXCR into one record per CDR3 protein. Of some 590,000 distinct CDR3 sequences in the sample, over 25% are singletons; the top ten hold about 0.84%. The sequenced sample was naive CD8+ T cells from blood, with Jurkat cell RNA spiked in. Subset: FACS-sorted CD8+CD4-CCR7+CD45RA+ naive T cells. Receptor source: a human donor in good health. Some libraries in this study had Jurkat cell RNA spiked in.

Ten or more counts support this clonotype. The chain uses TRBV7-8 and TRBJ2-1; D is perhaps TRBD2 (5 bases). V lost 5 bases and J 5 bases, leaving 13 bases between the germline ends. The CDR3 sequence is 14 residues long. Germline CDR1 reads SGHVS; CDR2 reads FQNEAQ. CDR3 amino acids: CASSPSRGNNEQFF. CDR3 nucleotide sequence: TGTGCCAGCAGCCCATCCCGGGGTAACAATGAGCAGTTCTTC.

This chain links TRBV30 with TRBJ2-7; D may be TRBD1 (6 bases). This CDR3 contains 14 residues. The V end lost 2 bases, the J end lost 2 bases, and 13 bases lay between the germline ends. From germline, CDR1 is GTSNPN and CDR2 SVGIG (reference sequence). CDR3: CAWSRTAYPYEQYF. CDR3 nucleotide sequence: TGTGCCTGGAGTAGGACAGCCTACCCCTACGAGCAGTACTTC.

This clonotype appeared many times. The chain employs TRBV19 and TRBJ2-3, with no clear D. Looked up from germline, CDR1 is LNHDA and CDR2 is SQIVND (reference sequence). The CDR3 has 13 residues. V lost 6 bases and J 2 bases, leaving 9 bases between the germline ends. Here the CDR3 DNA reads TGTGCCAGTAGGGAGCTTTCCACAGATACGCAGTATTTT. Residues: CASRELSTDTQYF. The variable domain in full, completed from reference TRBV19 and TRBJ2-3, reads DGGITQSPKYLFRKEGQNVTLSCEQNLNHDAMYWYRQDPGQGLRLIYYSQIVNDFQKGDIAEGYSVSREKKESFPLTVTSAQKNPTAFYLCASRELSTDTQYFGPGTRLTVL.

This clonotype appeared many times. V gene TRBV9 combines with J gene TRBJ1-1, with D possibly TRBD1 on 6 matching bases. This CDR3 has 15 residues. Per the germline V gene, CDR1 is SGDLS and CDR2 is YYNGEE. Trimming shortened V by 3 bases and J by 2 bases, and 14 bases separated the two germline ends. DNA of the CDR3: TGTGCCAGCAGCGCAGACGGACAGACCAACACTGAAGCTTTCTTT. This gives the protein CASSADGQTNTEAFF. Filled out from reference TRBV9 and TRBJ1-1, the complete variable domain reads DSGVTQTPKHLITATGQRVTLRCSPRSGDLSVYWYQQSLDQGLQFLIQYYNGEERAKGNILERFSAQQFPDLHSELNLSSLELGDSALYFCASSADGQTNTEAFFGQGTRLTVV.

This clonotype was found a few times. The gene calls are TRBV12-3 or TRBV12-4 and TRBJ2-7; the match to TRBD1 covers 10 bases. The CDR3 runs to 15 residues. The junction had 11 bases not matched to a gene; V was cut back by 5 bases and J by 7 bases. The CDR3 loop is CASSLGQGTTSEQYF. The CDR3 coding sequence is TGTGCCAGCAGTCTGGGACAGGGGACCACTTCTGAGCAGTACTTC.